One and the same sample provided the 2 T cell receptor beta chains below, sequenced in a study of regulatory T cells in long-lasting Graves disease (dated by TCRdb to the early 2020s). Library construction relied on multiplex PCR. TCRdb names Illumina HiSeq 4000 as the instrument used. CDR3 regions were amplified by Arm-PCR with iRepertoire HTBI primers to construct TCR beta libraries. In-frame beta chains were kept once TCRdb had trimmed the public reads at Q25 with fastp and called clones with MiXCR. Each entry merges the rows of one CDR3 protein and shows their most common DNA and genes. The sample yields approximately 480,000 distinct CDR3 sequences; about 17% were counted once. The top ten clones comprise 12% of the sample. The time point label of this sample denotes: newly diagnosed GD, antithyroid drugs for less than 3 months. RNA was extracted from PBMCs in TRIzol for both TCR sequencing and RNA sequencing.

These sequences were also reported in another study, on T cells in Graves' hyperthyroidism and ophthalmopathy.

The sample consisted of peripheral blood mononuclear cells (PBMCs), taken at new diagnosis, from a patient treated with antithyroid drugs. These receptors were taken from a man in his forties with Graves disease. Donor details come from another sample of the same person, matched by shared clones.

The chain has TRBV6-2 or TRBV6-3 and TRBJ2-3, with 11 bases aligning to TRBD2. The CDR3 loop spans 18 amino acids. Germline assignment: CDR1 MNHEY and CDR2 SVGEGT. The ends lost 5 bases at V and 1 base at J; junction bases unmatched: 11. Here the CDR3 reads CASSPLAGGAGGTDTQYF. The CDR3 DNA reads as TGTGCCAGCAGTCCCTTAGCGGGGGGGGCGGGAGGCACAGATACGCAGTATTTT.

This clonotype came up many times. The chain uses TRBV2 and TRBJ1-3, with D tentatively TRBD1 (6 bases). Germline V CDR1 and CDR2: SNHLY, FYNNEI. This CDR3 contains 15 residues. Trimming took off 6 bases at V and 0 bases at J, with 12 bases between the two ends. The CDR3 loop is CASRTTGLSGNTIYF. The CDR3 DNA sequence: TGTGCCAGCAGAACGACAGGACTCTCTGGAAACACCATATATTTT.